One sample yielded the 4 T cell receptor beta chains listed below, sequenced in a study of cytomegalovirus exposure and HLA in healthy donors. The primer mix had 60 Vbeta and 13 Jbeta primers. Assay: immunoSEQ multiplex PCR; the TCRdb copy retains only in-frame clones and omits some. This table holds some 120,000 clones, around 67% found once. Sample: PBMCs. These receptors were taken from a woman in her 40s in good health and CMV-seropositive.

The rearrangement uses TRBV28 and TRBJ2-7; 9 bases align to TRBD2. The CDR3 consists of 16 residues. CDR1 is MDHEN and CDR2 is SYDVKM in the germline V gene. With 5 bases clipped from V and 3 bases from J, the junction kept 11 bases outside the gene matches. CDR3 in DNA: TGTGCCAGCAGTCCTTATCCTAGCGGGACGCGCTACGAGCAGTACTTC. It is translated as CASSPYPSGTRYEQYF.

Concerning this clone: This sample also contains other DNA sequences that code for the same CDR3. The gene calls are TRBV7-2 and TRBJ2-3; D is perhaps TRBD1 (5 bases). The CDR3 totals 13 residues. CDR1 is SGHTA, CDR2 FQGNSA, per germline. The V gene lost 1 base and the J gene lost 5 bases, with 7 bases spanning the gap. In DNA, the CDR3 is TGTGCCAGCAGCTTAGATAGGGGAGATACGCAGTATTTT. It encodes CASSLDRGDTQYF. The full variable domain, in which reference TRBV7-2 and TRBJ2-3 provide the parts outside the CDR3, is GAGVSQSPSNKVTEKGKDVELRCDPISGHTALYWYRQSLGQGLEFLIYFQGNSAPDKSGLPSDRFSAERTGGSVSTLTIQRTQQEDSAVYLCASSLDRGDTQYFGPGTRLTVL.

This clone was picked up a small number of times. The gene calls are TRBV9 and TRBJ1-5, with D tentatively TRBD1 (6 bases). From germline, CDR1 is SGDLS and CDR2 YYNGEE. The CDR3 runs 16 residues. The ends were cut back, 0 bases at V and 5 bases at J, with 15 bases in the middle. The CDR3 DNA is TGTGCCAGCAGCGTAGATGGTCAGGGGATGGATCAGCCCCAGCATTTT. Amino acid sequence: CASSVDGQGMDQPQHF.

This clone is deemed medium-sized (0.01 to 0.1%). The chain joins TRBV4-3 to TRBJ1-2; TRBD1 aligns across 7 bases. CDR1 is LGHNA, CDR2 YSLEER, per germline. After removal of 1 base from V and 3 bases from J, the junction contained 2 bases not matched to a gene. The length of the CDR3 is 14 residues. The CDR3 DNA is TGCGCCAGCAGCCAAGTCGACAGGGACTATGGCTACACCTTC. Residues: CASSQVDRDYGYTF.